This entry features one T cell receptor (beta chain) sequence. Its specificity is unknown. MiXCR, applied by TCRdb to the reads, yields one record per CDR3 protein. This sample has 640,000 or so distinct CDR3 sequences, with about 30% found just once. In germline, CDR1 is SNHLY, CDR2 FYNNEI. The junction had 9 bases not matched to a gene; V was cut back by 6 bases and J by 5 bases. This CDR3 spans 14 amino acids. The data stem from a study of T cell repertoires in cytomegalovirus infection. Looking at the study overall: Recently identified HLA-C-restricted CMV epitopes and well-studied HLA-B-restricted CMV epitopes were used by the study. Public TCR beta signature analysis indicated the presence of both CMV infection and matching HLA type.

Findings and caveats of the study: There were carriers of CMV plus the relevant HLA, and cumulative public TCR beta family frequency identified them. Dominating the ex vivo response were TCR beta clonotypes that were CMV-specific and HLA-C-restricted.

The sample was cultured PBMCs, taken from culture after CMV antigen stimulation. This clonotype originated in a human donor in good health (CMV status not recorded). Some clones in this sample may be carry-over from other donors' samples. J is TRBJ2-7 and V is TRBV2, with 8 bases matching TRBD1. DNA of the CDR3: TGTGCCAGCAGCCGAGACAGGGGTATCCACGAGCAGTACTTC. It encodes CASSRDRGIHEQYF.